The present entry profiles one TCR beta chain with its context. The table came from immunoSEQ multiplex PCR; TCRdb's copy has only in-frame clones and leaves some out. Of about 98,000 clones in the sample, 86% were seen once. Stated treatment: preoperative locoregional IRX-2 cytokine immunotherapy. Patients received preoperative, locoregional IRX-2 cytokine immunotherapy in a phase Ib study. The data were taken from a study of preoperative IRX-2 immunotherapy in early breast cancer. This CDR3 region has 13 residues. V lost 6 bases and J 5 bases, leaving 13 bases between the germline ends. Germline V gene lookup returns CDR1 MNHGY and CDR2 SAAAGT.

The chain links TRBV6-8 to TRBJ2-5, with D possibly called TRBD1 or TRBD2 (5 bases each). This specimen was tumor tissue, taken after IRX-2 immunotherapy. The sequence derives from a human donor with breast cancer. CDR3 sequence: CASRRGPLETQYF. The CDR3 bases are TGTGCCAGCAGAAGGGGACCTCTGGAGACCCAGTACTTC.